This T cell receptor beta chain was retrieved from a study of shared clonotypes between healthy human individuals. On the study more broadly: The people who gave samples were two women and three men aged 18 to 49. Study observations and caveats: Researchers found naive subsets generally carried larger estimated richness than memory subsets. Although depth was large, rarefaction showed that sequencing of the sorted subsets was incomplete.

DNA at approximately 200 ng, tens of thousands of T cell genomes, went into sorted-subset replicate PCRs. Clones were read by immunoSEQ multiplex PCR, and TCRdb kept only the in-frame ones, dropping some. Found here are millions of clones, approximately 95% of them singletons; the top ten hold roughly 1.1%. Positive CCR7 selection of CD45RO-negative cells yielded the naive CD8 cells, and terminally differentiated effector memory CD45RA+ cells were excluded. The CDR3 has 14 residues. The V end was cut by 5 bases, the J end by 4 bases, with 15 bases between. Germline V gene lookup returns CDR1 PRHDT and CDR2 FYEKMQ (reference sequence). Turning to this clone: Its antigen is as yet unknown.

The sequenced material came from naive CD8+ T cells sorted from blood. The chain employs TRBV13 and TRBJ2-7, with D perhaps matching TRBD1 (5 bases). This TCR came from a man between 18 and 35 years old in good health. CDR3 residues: CASSPGLSVYEQYF. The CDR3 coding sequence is TGTGCCAGCAGCCCAGGGTTGAGCGTTTACGAGCAGTACTTC.